The 16 T cell receptor beta chains given below trace back to one sample, sequenced in a study of T cells in Graves' hyperthyroidism and ophthalmopathy. Regions amplified from RNA transcripts were the TCR beta CDR3 regions. The study used the HTBI primer set for a first-round RT-PCR of the TCR CDR3. TCRdb independently ran MiXCR on the multiplex PCR reads; one entry per CDR3 protein. The sample has around 560,000 distinct CDR3 sequences, 16% seen once; the top ten hold about 17%. Sequencing was performed on blood. The receptors stem from a woman aged 18-29 years with Graves' hyperthyroidism.

About this clonotype itself: A much larger clone is a single base away; this may be a read error. The rearrangement uses TRBV20-1 and TRBJ2-1; D may be TRBD2 (5 bases). Per germline, CDR1 DFQATT and CDR2 SNEGSKA (reference sequence). CDR3 length: 12 amino acids. The CDR3 region has the DNA TGCAGTACTAGAGAGCCCCCGGATGAGCAGTTCTTC. Translated: CSTREPPDEQFF.

J is TRBJ2-1 and V is TRBV24-1; D call uncertain. Trimming shortened V by 4 bases and J by 0 bases, and 15 bases separated the two germline ends. The germline gives CDR1 KGHDR, CDR2 SFDVKD. The CDR3 covers 17 residues. The DNA of the CDR3 is TGTGCCACCAGTGACCAAACTGCCAGAGCCTCCTACAATGAGCAGTTCTTC. Amino acid sequence: CATSDQTARASYNEQFF.

This clonotype was seen a few times. The chain has TRBV4-2 and TRBJ1-2; 9 nucleotides align to TRBD1. The trim removed 0 bases at V and 1 base at J, leaving 18 bases unmatched. Germline V lookup: CDR1 LGHNA, CDR2 YNFKEQ. CDR3 size: 21 residues. CDR3 nucleotides: TGTGCCAGCAGCCAAGATCTTACGGACAGGGGTCGAGCAAATCATAACTATGGCTACACCTTC. Its translation is CASSQDLTDRGRANHNYGYTF.

This clonotype was counted at least ten times. This rearrangement joins TRBV6-1 to TRBJ2-5; D not certain. V lost 2 bases, J lost 5 bases, and 18 bases lay in between. This CDR3 has 16 amino acids. Germline V lookup: CDR1 MNHNS, CDR2 SASEGT. DNA for the CDR3: TGTGCCAGCAGTGAACCCTTCCGGTGGTTCGGGGAGACCCAGTACTTC. Translating gives CASSEPFRWFGETQYF.

This chain uses TRBV27 with TRBJ1-1; D is unresolved. The CDR3 is made up of 15 amino acids. Germline V CDR1 and CDR2: MNHEY, SMNVEV (reference sequence). The V gene lost 7 bases and the J gene lost 0 bases, with 15 bases spanning the gap. The CDR3: CASIIAEEMNTEAFF. For the CDR3, the DNA is TGTGCCAGCATTATCGCTGAAGAAATGAACACTGAAGCTTTCTTT.

The chain joins TRBV4-3 to TRBJ2-6; D gene unclear. This CDR3 region has 16 residues. Germline V gene sequence: CDR1 LGHNA, CDR2 YSLEER. Deletions cut 4 bases from V and 0 bases from J, with 10 bases between. DNA of the CDR3: TGCGCCAGCAGCCCCCAAGTCAGCTCTGGGGCCAACGTCCTGACTTTC. Protein sequence: CASSPQVSSGANVLTF.

This clonotype was seen a handful of times. The rearrangement uses TRBV29-1 and TRBJ1-2; a possible D gene is TRBD1 (5 bases). CDR1 is SQVTM and CDR2 is ANQGSEA in the germline V gene. V gave up 4 bases and J gave up 4 bases, with 13 bases separating them. The CDR3 extends over 13 amino acids. The CDR3 reads CSVVGRVSYGYTF. For the CDR3, the DNA is TGCAGCGTTGTCGGCAGGGTGTCCTATGGCTACACCTTC. The entire variable domain, with the rest obtained from reference TRBV29-1 and TRBJ1-2, is as follows: SAVISQKPSRDICQRGTSLTIQCQVDSQVTMMFWYRQQPGQSLTLIATANQGSEATYESGFVIDKFPISRPNLTFSTLTVSNMSPEDSSIYLCSVVGRVSYGYTFGSGTRLTVV.

This clonotype has a count of ten or more. This chain links TRBV12-3 or TRBV12-4 with TRBJ1-5, with D unresolved. The length of the CDR3 is 13 residues. V lost 7 bases to trimming and J lost 1 base, with 8 bases between them. CDR3 sequence (DNA): TGTGCCAGCACCCTGACAAGCAATCAGCCCCAGCATTTT. Translation: CASTLTSNQPQHF.

Many counts were recorded for this clonotype. V usage is TRBV24-1 and J usage is TRBJ2-2, with 11 bases aligning to TRBD2. V gave up 4 bases and J gave up 4 bases; unmatched junction bases: 4. CDR3 length: 16 amino acids. CDR1 KGHDR and CDR2 SFDVKD come from the germline V gene. The CDR3 DNA follows: TGTGCCACCAGTGACCCCGGACTAGCGGGCACCGGGGAGCTGTTTTTT. Translating it yields CATSDPGLAGTGELFF.

This clonotype was seen at least ten times. The rearrangement uses TRBV7-8 and TRBJ1-4; TRBD1 matches at 7 bases. Looked up from germline, CDR1 is SGHVS and CDR2 is FQNEAQ. The CDR3 has 14 amino acids. V trimming: 1 base; J trimming: 5 bases; junction bases outside the gene matches: 1. For the CDR3, the DNA is TGTGCCAGCAGCTTAGGGACAGGAAATGAAAAACTGTTTTTT. Protein: CASSLGTGNEKLFF.

This clonotype was seen more than once but under ten times. The J gene is TRBJ2-5, the V gene TRBV7-9; 8 positions match TRBD2. The CDR3 length is 15 residues. Looked up from germline, CDR1 is SEHNR and CDR2 is FQNEAQ (reference sequence). V lost 3 bases and J lost 5; bases outside the gene matches: 8. The CDR3 DNA sequence: TGTGCCAGCAGCTTCAGGGTGGGACTAGGGGAGACCCAGTACTTC. It codes for CASSFRVGLGETQYF.

This clonotype was counted at least ten times. This rearrangement joins TRBV20-1 to TRBJ2-3, with D tentatively TRBD2 (7 bases). Germline assignment: CDR1 DFQATT and CDR2 SNEGSKA (reference sequence). Trimming left V 3 bases short and J 6 bases short, with 16 bases between. This CDR3 is 14 amino acids long. The CDR3 DNA is TGCAGTGCTAGGCGGGGGCCACCCACGGATACGCAGTATTTT. It encodes CSARRGPPTDTQYF.

At least ten counts were recorded for this clonotype. The rearrangement joins TRBV20-1 to TRBJ2-5; the D call may be TRBD1 or TRBD2 (5 bases each). Germline lookup yields CDR1 DFQATT and CDR2 SNEGSKA (reference sequence). V lost 7 bases and J 9 bases, leaving 27 bases between the germline ends. The CDR3 is 15 amino acids. The CDR3 loop reads CSVPPPGLDTRAQYF. CDR3 DNA sequence: TGCAGTGTTCCGCCACCGGGGCTAGACACAAGGGCCCAGTACTTC.

This clonotype was detected only a few times. This chain links TRBV20-1 with TRBJ1-2, with D possibly being TRBD1 (6 bases). The CDR3 length is 15 residues. V dropped 6 bases and J dropped 6 bases, with 23 bases sitting between them. Germline-derived CDR1 and CDR2 are DFQATT and SNEGSKA (reference sequence). The CDR3 sequence: CSALRDAGVANGYTF. The CDR3, as DNA: TGCAGTGCCTTGAGGGATGCAGGGGTTGCGAATGGCTACACCTTC.

This clonotype was recorded a few times. The J gene is TRBJ1-1, the V gene TRBV27, with 10 bases that match TRBD1. V gave up 2 bases and J gave up 4 bases; unmatched junction bases: 7. CDR3 length: 16 amino acids. Germline V lookup: CDR1 MNHEY, CDR2 SMNVEV (reference sequence). Written as DNA, the CDR3 is TGTGCCAGCAGTTTACTTTCGGGACAGGGGACCACTGAAGCTTTCTTT. Translated, it gives CASSLLSGQGTTEAFF.

This clonotype has ten or more counts. The J gene is TRBJ2-4, the V gene TRBV7-9, with D tentatively TRBD1 (6 bases). This CDR3 comprises 13 residues. Trimming left V 8 bases short and J 6 bases short, with 14 bases between. CDR1 is SEHNR, CDR2 FQNEAQ, per germline (reference sequence). The CDR3 loop reads CASDEGEANIQYF. In nucleotides, the CDR3 is TGTGCCAGCGATGAGGGGGAAGCAAACATTCAGTACTTC. Variable domain in full (rest from reference TRBV7-9 and TRBJ2-4): DTGVSQNPRHKITKRGQNVTFRCDPISEHNRLYWYRQTLGQGPEFLTYFQNEAQLEKSRLLSDRFSAERPKGSFSTLEIQRTEQGDSAMYLCASDEGEANIQYFGAGTRLSVL.